One and the same sample provided the 13 T cell receptor beta chains below, sequenced in a study of breast tumors, draining lymph nodes, adjacent tissues. The lymph nodes were axillary draining lymph nodes from breast cancer patients. Each CDR3 protein gets one entry after TCRdb re-called the multiplex PCR reads with MiXCR. The sample consists of some 100,000 distinct CDR3 sequences, 21% of them appearing once. Sequenced: axillary lymph node tissue. The origin of the receptors is a female donor with breast cancer. Some clones in this sample may be carry-over from other donors' samples.

In this sample, this clonotype turned up many times. The CDR3 DNA reads TGTGCCAGCAGCGCACAGGGGGTGGCTAATGAAAAACTGTTTTTT. The encoded protein is CASSAQGVANEKLFF. The chain employs TRBV2 and TRBJ1-4; 8 bases align to TRBD1. From germline, CDR1 is SNHLY and CDR2 FYNNEI. V shed 6 bases and J 3 bases; nucleotides not matched to a gene: 6. The CDR3 extends over 15 amino acids.

This clonotype was picked up many times. The rearrangement uses TRBV6-6 and TRBJ2-7, with a possible D match to TRBD1 (6 bases). Germline V gives CDR1 MNHNY, CDR2 SVGAGI (reference sequence). The ends were cut back, 6 bases at V and 3 bases at J, with 15 bases in the middle. The CDR3 is made up of 14 amino acids. CDR3 sequence (DNA): TGTGCCAGCAGCGAGGGGGTTAGGCTCTACGAGCAGTACTTC. Translated: CASSEGVRLYEQYF.

This clonotype was detected many times. The chain couples TRBV6-5 to TRBJ2-5; 10 bases map to TRBD2. CDR1 MNHEY and CDR2 SVGAGI come from the germline V gene. This CDR3 has 16 residues. The V and J ends lost 6 bases and 4 bases, in that order; junction bases with no gene match: 11. As DNA, the CDR3 is TGTGCCAGCAGGGCTAGCGGGAGTAGAGGTCGAGAGACCCAGTACTTC. This encodes CASRASGSRGRETQYF.

The table lists this clonotype with many counts. CDR3: CASSEMGTEQYF. CDR3 bases: TGTGCCAGCAGTGAAATGGGCACCGAGCAGTACTTC. The chain employs TRBV6-1 and TRBJ2-7; the D is unclear. This CDR3 has 12 amino acids. Germline-derived CDR1 and CDR2 are MNHNS and SASEGT. V was pared by 2 bases and J by 6 bases, with 8 bases between.

This clonotype has more than one count but fewer than ten. The J gene is TRBJ2-3, the V gene TRBV6-5, with 10 bases aligning to TRBD2. The CDR3 consists of 15 residues. The germline V gene has CDR1 MNHEY and CDR2 SVGAGI. The V gene end was trimmed by 2 bases and the J gene end by 4 bases; junction bases not matched to a gene: 3. CDR3 residues: CASSYRAGGADTQYF. In DNA form, the CDR3 reads TGTGCCAGCAGTTACAGAGCGGGAGGGGCAGATACGCAGTATTTT.

As for this clonotype: A read error may produce the germline difference seen at one junction end. As DNA, the CDR3 is TGTGTCAGCAGCACCTCAGGGGGACTAAGGGAAAAACTGTTTTTT. This encodes CVSSTSGGLREKLFF. V usage is TRBV3-1 and J usage is TRBJ1-4; 7 bases are a match to TRBD1. CDR3 length: 15 amino acids. Germline V gives CDR1 LGHDT, CDR2 YNNKEL (reference sequence).

This clonotype was seen ten or more times. The V and J genes are TRBV2 and TRBJ2-1; TRBD2 agrees at 9 bases. Looked up from germline, CDR1 is SNHLY and CDR2 is FYNNEI. The V and J ends lost 6 bases and 8 bases, in that order; junction bases with no gene match: 8. The CDR3 runs 14 residues. CDR3 coding DNA: TGTGCCAGCAGGGGGGTAGCGGGGGTGCATGAGCAGTTCTTC. Its protein product is CASRGVAGVHEQFF.

This clonotype was seen at least ten times. The genes are TRBV25-1 and TRBJ2-1; tentatively, D is TRBD2 (6 bases). Germline CDR1 reads MGHDK; CDR2 reads SYGVNS. With 5 bases removed from V and 5 bases from J, the gap between germline ends came to 16 bases. The CDR3 sequence is 15 residues long. CDR3 sequence reads: CASSLGSSLNNEQFF. For the CDR3, the DNA is TGTGCCAGCAGTCTCGGGAGTTCGCTGAACAATGAGCAGTTCTTC. The full variable domain, in which reference TRBV25-1 and TRBJ2-1 provide the parts outside the CDR3, is EADIYQTPRYLVIGTGKKITLECSQTMGHDKMYWYQQDPGMELHLIHYSYGVNSTEKGDLSSESTVSRIRTEHFPLTLESARPSHTSQYLCASSLGSSLNNEQFFGPGTRLTVL.

This clonotype has at least ten counts. V usage is TRBV6-6 and J usage is TRBJ2-5, with D perhaps matching TRBD2 (6 bases). Germline CDR1 and CDR2: MNHNY and SVGAGI (reference sequence). V dropped 2 bases and J dropped 10 bases, with 14 bases sitting between them. This CDR3 has 13 residues. The CDR3 protein is CASSYTILANQYF. CDR3 in DNA: TGTGCCAGCAGTTACACCATTCTAGCGAACCAGTACTTC.

This clonotype was picked up many times. The chain joins TRBV25-1 to TRBJ2-7; 10 nucleotides align to TRBD1. V lost 5 bases to trimming and J lost 1 base; unmatched junction nucleotides: 8. Germline V gene data show CDR1 as MGHDK and CDR2 as SYGVNS. This CDR3 is 16 amino acids long. The CDR3 DNA reads TGTGCCAGCAGTAGGGGCCGGACAGGGGGATCCTACGAGCAGTACTTC. Protein: CASSRGRTGGSYEQYF.

This clonotype was seen many times. The chain is built from TRBV3-1 and TRBJ2-7; D is unresolved. V lost 4 bases to trimming and J lost 0 bases, with 10 bases between them. Germline assignment: CDR1 LGHDT and CDR2 YNNKEL (reference sequence). The CDR3 runs 14 residues. The CDR3 is CASSPMRNSYEQYF. DNA of the CDR3: TGTGCCAGCAGCCCAATGCGGAACTCCTACGAGCAGTACTTC.

The rearrangement links TRBV6-6 to TRBJ2-1; D remains unclear. The germline CDR1 and CDR2 sequences are MNHNY and SVGAGI (reference sequence). V lost 6 bases and J lost 5, with 11 bases in between. The CDR3 length is 13 residues. CDR3 protein: CASRLPDDNEQFF. The CDR3 nucleotides read TGTGCCAGCAGACTCCCCGATGACAATGAGCAGTTCTTC.

This clonotype has a count of ten or more. DNA for the CDR3: TGTGCCAGCAGCAAGCGGGATAGCTCCTACAATGAGCAGTTCTTC. Protein: CASSKRDSSYNEQFF. The V and J genes are TRBV7-3 and TRBJ2-1; 7 nucleotides match TRBD2. The CDR3 spans 15 residues. CDR1 is SGHTA and CDR2 is FQGTGA in the germline V gene. V lost 5 bases, J lost 0 bases, and 4 bases stayed unmatched. Using reference TRBV7-3 and TRBJ2-1 for the parts outside the CDR3, the full variable domain is GAGVSQTPSNKVTEKGKYVELRCDPISGHTALYWYRQSLGQGPEFLIYFQGTGAADDSGLPNDRFFAVRPEGSVSTLKIQRTERGDSAVYLCASSKRDSSYNEQFFGPGTRLTVL.